This T cell receptor beta chain was identified during a study of spatial heterogeneity in lung cancer. Study at large: A consistent excess of beta-chain over alpha-chain sequences was detected. Points from the study as a whole: Tumor mutation count correlated with how many alpha and beta TCRs expanded intratumorally.

Germline CDR1 and CDR2: SNHLY and FYNNEI. The CDR3 is 13 residues long. V dropped 10 bases and J dropped 2; count of bases not matched to a gene: 5. In this sample, this clonotype turned up a few times. Its antigen is undetermined. A single record per CDR3 protein comes from TCRdb applying MiXCR to the 5' RACE reads. Found here are around 100,000 distinct CDR3 sequences, 4.4% of them singletons; the top ten hold around 20%. Time point noted: sample taken at primary tumor resection. The chain uses TRBV2 and TRBJ2-5; TRBD1 matches 9 bases. The clonotype was recovered from a male donor with early-stage non-small cell lung cancer. The source was lung tumor tissue, collected at surgery. In nucleotides, the CDR3 is TGTGCCATCGAAGGGACAGGGCAAGAGACCCAGTACTTC. This sequence encodes CAIEGTGQETQYF.